The next 23 T cell receptor beta chains were all read from a single sample in a study of T cell responses to AZD1222 COVID-19 vaccine. Assay: immunoSEQ multiplex PCR; the TCRdb copy retains only in-frame clones and omits some. The sample consists of tens of thousands of clones, 80% to 95% of them appearing once. This sample comprised peripheral blood, obtained 28 days after the second AZD1222 dose. The receptor source for this set is an adult who received the AZD1222 COVID-19 vaccine.

The genes are TRBV5-4 and TRBJ2-1; no definite D call. The CDR3 is made up of 12 amino acids. V was trimmed by 0 bases and J by 6 bases, leaving 4 bases between them. Germline V lookup: CDR1 SGHNT, CDR2 YYREEE (reference sequence). In DNA, the CDR3 is TGTGCCAGCAGCTTGGGAATCAATGAGCAGTTCTTC. Translated, it gives CASSLGINEQFF.

The V call is TRBV9, the J call TRBJ2-3; D could derive from TRBD1 or TRBD2 (6 bases each). Germline V gives CDR1 SGDLS, CDR2 YYNGEE. This CDR3 has 17 amino acids. Trimming removed 3 bases at V and 0 bases at J, with 17 bases between. CDR3 in amino acids: CASSARGGDTSTDTQYF. Here the CDR3 DNA reads TGTGCCAGCAGCGCCAGAGGAGGGGACACTAGCACAGATACGCAGTATTTT.

In its sample, this clone was seen once. The chain uses TRBV19 and TRBJ1-1; 7 bases map to TRBD1. This CDR3 spans 12 amino acids. The J segment lost 7 bases and the V segment lost 4 bases, leaving 3 bases of the junction unmatched. Looked up from germline, CDR1 is LNHDA and CDR2 is SQIVND (reference sequence). CDR3 coding DNA: TGTGCCAGTAGTAACGACAGGGATGAAGCTTTCTTT. This gives the protein CASSNDRDEAFF.

The V call is TRBV7-3, the J call TRBJ2-1, with 11 bases fitting TRBD1. This CDR3 is 15 amino acids long. Germline CDR1 is SGHTA and CDR2 is FQGTGA. The V gene end was trimmed by 5 bases and the J gene end by 8 bases; junction bases not matched to a gene: 8. Here the CDR3 DNA reads TGTGCCAGCAGCGGAGGACAGGGGGCGCGTGATGAGCAGTTCTTC. Amino acid sequence: CASSGGQGARDEQFF. Supplemented by reference TRBV7-3 and TRBJ2-1, the full variable domain reads GAGVSQTPSNKVTEKGKYVELRCDPISGHTALYWYRQSLGQGPEFLIYFQGTGAADDSGLPNDRFFAVRPEGSVSTLKIQRTERGDSAVYLCASSGGQGARDEQFFGPGTRLTVL.

This chain joins TRBV6-6 and TRBJ1-2; the match to TRBD1 covers 7 bases. Germline CDR1 and CDR2: MNHNY and SVGAGI (reference sequence). This CDR3 has 13 amino acids. Trimming at V came to 6 bases and at J to 5 bases, leaving 6 bases not matched to a gene. This CDR3 is CASSLDRRYGYTF. CDR3 bases: TGTGCCAGCAGCCTGGACAGGAGGTATGGCTACACCTTC.

J is TRBJ1-1 and V is TRBV6-2 or TRBV6-3, with TRBD1 identical over 7 bases. Unmatched junction bases numbered 12, after V lost 0 bases and J lost 2 bases. Germline-derived CDR1 and CDR2 are MNHEY and SVGEGT. This CDR3 is built from 18 residues. This CDR3 reads CASSYSRSPTGLNTEAFF. The CDR3 nucleotides read TGTGCCAGCAGTTACTCACGGAGCCCGACAGGGCTAAACACTGAAGCTTTCTTT.

This clone was recorded only once. This chain connects TRBV7-8 to TRBJ2-7, with 7 bases identical to TRBD2. Per the germline V gene, CDR1 is SGHVS and CDR2 is FQNEAQ. The CDR3 runs to 15 residues. Germline trimming cut 4 bases from V and 0 bases from J; bases unmatched to any gene: 6. The CDR3 region is CASSYSGLSSYEQYF. For the CDR3, the DNA is TGTGCCAGCAGCTATAGCGGGCTCAGCTCCTACGAGCAGTACTTC.

This chain uses TRBV4-3 with TRBJ1-1, with 9 bases aligning to TRBD1. J lost 1 base, V lost 0 bases, and 3 bases had no gene match. The CDR3 is 16 amino acids. CDR1 is LGHNA and CDR2 is YSLEER in the germline V gene. This CDR3 is CASSQDPQGANTEAFF. CDR3 bases: TGCGCCAGCAGCCAAGATCCACAGGGGGCGAACACTGAAGCTTTCTTT.

The rearrangement links TRBV29-1 to TRBJ2-3; 9 bases match TRBD2. V lost 1 base to trimming and J lost 5 bases; unmatched junction nucleotides: 7. This CDR3 is built from 15 residues. Germline CDR1 SQVTM, CDR2 ANQGSEA. CDR3 nucleotide sequence: TGCAGCGTTGAAGGGGGGCTAGCGGGGTTAGATACGCAGTATTTT. It specifies CSVEGGLAGLDTQYF.

The V and J genes are TRBV5-6 and TRBJ1-2, with 7 positions matching TRBD1. This CDR3 is 15 amino acids long. With 2 bases clipped from V and 1 base from J, the junction kept 5 bases outside the gene matches. CDR1 SGHDT and CDR2 YYEEEE come from the germline V gene. CDR3 in amino acids: CASSLQGRRNYGYTF. DNA of the CDR3: TGTGCCAGCAGCTTACAGGGGAGACGTAACTATGGCTACACCTTC.

The chain combines TRBV28 with TRBJ2-7; D ambiguous. Trimming shortened V by 6 bases and J by 5 bases, and 8 bases separated the two germline ends. The V gene's germline CDR1 is MDHEN and CDR2 SYDVKM. This CDR3 has 11 amino acids. The CDR3 loop is CASRGIHEQYF. In DNA, the CDR3 is TGTGCCAGCAGGGGTATCCACGAGCAGTACTTC. Using reference TRBV28 and TRBJ2-7 for the parts outside the CDR3, the full variable domain is DVKVTQSSRYLVKRTGEKVFLECVQDMDHENMFWYRQDPGLGLRLIYFSYDVKMKEKGDIPEGYSVSREKKERFSLILESASTNQTSMYLCASRGIHEQYFGPGTRLTVT.

This chain connects TRBV19 to TRBJ2-7, with D perhaps being TRBD1 or TRBD2 (6 bases each). Trimming took off 8 bases at V and 0 bases at J, with 14 bases between the two ends. CDR3 size: 14 residues. Germline CDR1 is LNHDA and CDR2 is SQIVND (reference sequence). CDR3 in amino acids: CASSKGGVSYEQYF. The CDR3 nucleotides read TGTGCCAGTTCCAAGGGGGGCGTCTCCTACGAGCAGTACTTC.

This clone occurred once. The rearrangement joins TRBV5-1 to TRBJ1-2; possibly TRBD1 for D (6 bases). Germline V gene data show CDR1 as SGHRS and CDR2 as YFSETQ. The CDR3 consists of 14 residues. The ends were cut back, 4 bases at V and 4 bases at J, with 14 bases in the middle. The CDR3 sequence: CASSPRGDGYGYTF. The CDR3 nucleotides read TGCGCCAGCAGCCCGAGGGGGGATGGCTATGGCTACACCTTC.

The V and J genes are TRBV4-2 and TRBJ2-5, with 9 nucleotides matching TRBD2. The CDR3 sequence is 17 residues long. The J segment lost 9 bases and the V segment lost 0 bases, leaving 14 bases of the junction unmatched. Germline CDR1 LGHNA, CDR2 YNFKEQ. The CDR3 DNA sequence: TGTGCCAGCAGCCAAGATCCCCTAGCGGGGCCCCATCGGCCCCAGTACTTC. Its translation: CASSQDPLAGPHRPQYF.

V gene TRBV3-1 (or the pseudogene TRBV3-2) combines with J gene TRBJ1-1; 7 bases match TRBD1. The CDR3 contains 14 residues. CDR1 and CDR2 from the germline V gene are LGHDT and YNNKEL (reference sequence). Losses at the gene ends were 6 bases for V and 1 base for J; bases not matched to a gene: 5. CDR3 coding DNA: TGTGCCAGCAGACCGGGGACAGCGAACACTGAAGCTTTCTTT. Translating gives CASRPGTANTEAFF.

The chain recombines TRBV6-1 with TRBJ1-5, with unresolved D. CDR1 MNHNS and CDR2 SASEGT come from the germline V gene. Trimming pared 1 base from V and 3 bases from J, leaving 7 bases between. CDR3 size: 14 residues. The CDR3 loop reads CASSEVGNNQPQHF. The CDR3 nucleotides are TGTGCCAGCAGTGAAGTTGGTAACAATCAGCCCCAGCATTTT.

The chain couples TRBV6-5 to TRBJ1-2; D unresolved. Germline V gene lookup returns CDR1 MNHEY and CDR2 SVGAGI. The CDR3 has 13 amino acids. The V end was cut by 0 bases, the J end by 8 bases, with 10 bases between. The CDR3 DNA follows: TGTGCCAGCAGTTACTCGGGGTCTGGCGGCTACACCTTC. It is translated as CASSYSGSGGYTF.

The gene calls are TRBV7-3 and TRBJ2-5; 13 bases map to TRBD2. CDR3 length: 18 amino acids. Germline values: CDR1 SGHTA, CDR2 FQGTGA. The V and J ends lost 1 base and 3 bases, in that order; junction bases with no gene match: 8. This CDR3 is CASSLIGQGLAGKETQYF. CDR3 bases: TGTGCCAGCAGCTTAATAGGGCAGGGACTAGCGGGGAAAGAGACCCAGTACTTC.

The chain joins TRBV6-6 to TRBJ2-2; D gene uncertain. Germline CDR1 is MNHNY and CDR2 is SVGAGI (reference sequence). The CDR3 has 12 amino acids. Trimming stripped 6 bases from V and 5 bases from J, with 7 bases between. CDR3 nucleotide sequence: TGTGCCAGCAGACAGCCAACCGGGGAGCTGTTTTTT. It codes for CASRQPTGELFF.

The chain joins TRBV5-4 to TRBJ1-1; the D gene is possibly TRBD1 (5 bases). CDR3 length: 16 residues. Trimming removed 0 bases at V and 1 base at J, with 13 bases between. Germline CDR1 SGHNT, CDR2 YYREEE (reference sequence). This chain's CDR3 is CASSLEGRAGNTEAFF. The CDR3 coding sequence is TGTGCCAGCAGCTTGGAGGGGAGGGCCGGGAACACTGAAGCTTTCTTT.

CDR3 in DNA: TGTGCCAGCAGCCCTACAGGACTCCCATATCAGCCCCAGCATTTT. Protein sequence: CASSPTGLPYQPQHF. The genes are TRBV9 and TRBJ1-5, with a possible D match to TRBD1 (5 bases). This CDR3 comprises 15 residues. The germline V and J ends were trimmed by 4 bases and 5 bases, with 16 bases remaining between them. The germline gives CDR1 SGDLS, CDR2 YYNGEE. The full variable domain, in which reference TRBV9 and TRBJ1-5 provide the parts outside the CDR3, is DSGVTQTPKHLITATGQRVTLRCSPRSGDLSVYWYQQSLDQGLQFLIQYYNGEERAKGNILERFSAQQFPDLHSELNLSSLELGDSALYFCASSPTGLPYQPQHFGDGTRLSIL.

A word on this clone: One junction end does not reproduce the germline sequence, and a read error may be involved. The chain combines TRBV5-6 with TRBJ2-7, with 7 bases matching TRBD2. The CDR3 length is 12 residues. Germline CDR1 is SGHDT and CDR2 is YYEEEE. The CDR3 DNA reads as TGTGCCAGCACCTTGGGGGGGTTCGGGCAGTACTTC. Amino acid sequence: CASTLGGFGQYF.

The genes are TRBV9 and TRBJ1-4; D call uncertain. Germline V gene sequence: CDR1 SGDLS, CDR2 YYNGEE. This CDR3 spans 16 amino acids. Trimming stripped 0 bases from V and 3 bases from J, with 12 bases between. The CDR3 loop is CASSVGQNWANEKLFF. The CDR3 DNA follows: TGTGCCAGCAGCGTAGGGCAGAATTGGGCTAATGAAAAACTGTTTTTT.